This T cell receptor (beta chain) is drawn from a study of CD8 T cells in ankylosing spondylitis. Study results and limitations: Blood of patients with ankylosing spondylitis appeared to be characterized by a TCR beta motif of roughly eight highly homologous variants.

TCRdb recomputed calls from the 5' RACE reads with MiXCR, one row per CDR3 protein. The sample holds 250,000 or so distinct CDR3 sequences, approximately 20% seen once. The CDR3 consists of 19 residues. J gave up 0 bases and V 6 bases, and 16 bases lay outside the gene matches. Germline values: CDR1 KGHSH, CDR2 LQKENI. With regard to this clonotype: Its specificity is not known.

V usage is TRBV18 and J usage is TRBJ2-4, with 8 positions matching TRBD1. This clonotype originated in a male donor with ankylosing spondylitis or in good health (not recorded which). Specimen: blood, either unsorted or a sorted T cell fraction (not recorded which). Here the CDR3 DNA reads TGTGCCAGCTCTCCTAAACCGCCGGACAGGGTGTTAGCCAAAAACATTCAGTACTTC. Amino acid sequence: CASSPKPPDRVLAKNIQYF.